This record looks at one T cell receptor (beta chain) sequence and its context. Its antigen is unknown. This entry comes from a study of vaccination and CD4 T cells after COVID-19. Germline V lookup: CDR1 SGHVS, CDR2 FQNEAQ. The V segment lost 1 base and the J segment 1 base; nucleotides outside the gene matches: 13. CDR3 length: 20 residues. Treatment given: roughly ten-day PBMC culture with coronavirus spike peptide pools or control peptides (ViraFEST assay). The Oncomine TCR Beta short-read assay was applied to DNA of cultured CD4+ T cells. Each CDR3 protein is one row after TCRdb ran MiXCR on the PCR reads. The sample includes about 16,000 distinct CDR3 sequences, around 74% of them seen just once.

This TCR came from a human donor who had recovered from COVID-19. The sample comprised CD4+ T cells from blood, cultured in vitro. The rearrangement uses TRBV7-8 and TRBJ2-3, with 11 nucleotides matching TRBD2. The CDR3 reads CASSLGASGRSAWGTDTQYF. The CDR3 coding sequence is TGTGCCAGCAGCTTAGGAGCTAGCGGGAGGTCGGCCTGGGGCACAGATACGCAGTATTTT.